A single sample gave rise to the 29 T cell receptor beta chains below, sequenced in a study of blood T cell repertoires in COVID-19. Clones were sequenced by immunoSEQ multiplex PCR, and TCRdb holds only the in-frame ones, with some missing. This table has some 48,000 clones, approximately 86% appearing once. Sequenced input: peripheral blood. These receptors originate from an elderly woman with acute or convalescent COVID-19.

The genes are TRBV2 and TRBJ1-2; D call uncertain. Looked up from germline, CDR1 is SNHLY and CDR2 is FYNNEI. The CDR3 has 13 amino acids. The V and J ends lost 0 bases and 7 bases respectively, with 9 bases between them. The CDR3: CASSEARSRGYTF. The CDR3 DNA is TGTGCCAGCAGTGAAGCCCGGTCTCGTGGCTACACCTTC. Filled out from reference TRBV2 and TRBJ1-2, the complete variable domain reads EPEVTQTPSHQVTQMGQEVILRCVPISNHLYFYWYRQILGQKVEFLVSFYNNEISEKSEIFDDQFSVERPDGSNFTLKIRSTKLEDSAMYFCASSEARSRGYTFGSGTRLTVV.

This clone occurred once. The V and J genes are TRBV6-2 or TRBV6-3 and TRBJ1-1; D is possibly TRBD1 (5 bases). Germline CDR1 is MNHEY and CDR2 is SVGEGT. Trimming removed 0 bases from V and 1 base from J, with 21 bases in between. The CDR3 has 19 amino acids. DNA for the CDR3: TGTGCCAGCAGTTACTCGATTGGGCAGGGACTGTCCCCGAACACTGAAGCTTTCTTT. It is translated as CASSYSIGQGLSPNTEAFF.

This rearrangement joins TRBV18 to TRBJ1-2, with a tentative D call TRBD1 (5 bases). V was shortened by 3 bases and J by 0 bases, with 11 bases between the two germline ends. The length of the CDR3 is 15 residues. Germline V lookup: CDR1 KGHSH, CDR2 LQKENI. The CDR3 spells CASSPEQAPNYGYTF. In DNA, the CDR3 is TGTGCCAGCTCACCGGAACAGGCCCCTAACTATGGCTACACCTTC.

The V and J genes are TRBV25-1 and TRBJ1-2; D remains ambiguous. CDR1 MGHDK and CDR2 SYGVNS come from the germline V gene. Trimming took 2 bases from V and 6 from J, leaving 13 bases between them. The CDR3 consists of 14 residues. The CDR3 DNA sequence: TGTGCCAGCAGTGAACAGGCCAGATCGAATGGCTACACCTTC. Translation: CASSEQARSNGYTF.

The genes are TRBV29-1 and TRBJ1-1; TRBD1 matches at 7 bases. Germline V lookup: CDR1 SQVTM, CDR2 ANQGSEA. The CDR3 spans 13 residues. V shed 3 bases, J shed 0 bases, and the junction held 1 base outside the gene matches. The CDR3 DNA is TGCAGCGTTGAGGGACAGTTGAACACTGAAGCTTTCTTT. Encoded protein: CSVEGQLNTEAFF.

The chain couples TRBV18 to TRBJ1-3, with a possible D match to TRBD1 (5 bases). The V and J ends lost 3 bases and 4 bases respectively, with 19 bases between them. Germline CDR1 is KGHSH and CDR2 is LQKENI. The CDR3 runs 17 residues. The CDR3, as DNA: TGTGCCAGCTCACCTCCCTCCGCTTGGGGCGGAGGAAACACCATATATTTT. Translation: CASSPPSAWGGGNTIYF.

The chain couples TRBV6-5 to TRBJ2-7, with 7 bases fitting TRBD1. The length of the CDR3 is 14 residues. Losses at the gene ends were 6 bases for V and 0 bases for J; bases not matched to a gene: 5. CDR1 is MNHEY, CDR2 SVGAGI, per germline. CDR3: CASRLGQTSYEQYF. CDR3 nucleotide sequence: TGTGCCAGCAGGCTGGGACAGACCTCCTACGAGCAGTACTTC.

The rearrangement joins TRBV7-8 to TRBJ2-3; D is undetermined. V lost 1 base to trimming and J lost 2 bases, with 10 bases between them. The length of the CDR3 is 15 residues. CDR1 and CDR2 from the germline V gene are SGHVS and FQNEAQ. The CDR3 DNA sequence: TGTGCCAGCAGCTTAGTTGGTGGCTCCACAGATACGCAGTATTTT. Protein sequence: CASSLVGGSTDTQYF.

This chain joins TRBV6-6 and TRBJ1-5, with D hard to call. Trimming took 2 bases from V and 4 from J, leaving 12 bases between them. This CDR3 contains 15 residues. Germline V gene data show CDR1 as MNHNY and CDR2 as SVGAGI (reference sequence). As DNA, the CDR3 is TGTGCCAGCAGTTACGGCAGAAATCAGAATCAGCCCCAGCATTTT. Translated: CASSYGRNQNQPQHF.

This chain joins TRBV11-2 and TRBJ2-7; D uncertain. Germline lookup yields CDR1 SGHAT and CDR2 FQNNGV. The CDR3 has 11 residues. Deletions cut 4 bases from V and 2 bases from J, with 3 bases between. CDR3 protein: CASSSAYEQYF. The CDR3, as DNA: TGTGCCAGCAGCTCCGCCTACGAGCAGTACTTC.

The chain recombines TRBV9 with TRBJ1-1; D is possibly TRBD1 (6 bases). This CDR3 comprises 15 residues. The germline gives CDR1 SGDLS, CDR2 YYNGEE. V was trimmed by 0 bases and J by 0 bases, leaving 9 bases between them. The CDR3 bases are TGTGCCAGCAGCGTAGGTGGGGGCCTGAACACTGAAGCTTTCTTT. It specifies CASSVGGGLNTEAFF.

This clone showed up just a few times. This chain connects TRBV4-1 to TRBJ2-2; 9 nucleotides match TRBD2. The germline V gene encodes CDR1 MGHRA and CDR2 YSYEKL. The junction had 7 bases not matched to a gene; V was cut back by 2 bases and J by 0 bases. This CDR3 has 18 amino acids. DNA for the CDR3: TGCGCCAGCAGCCAAAGCCTAGCGGGGAGTTCGAACACCGGGGAGCTGTTTTTT. Amino acids: CASSQSLAGSSNTGELFF.

This clone occurred once. V is TRBV2 and J is TRBJ1-2, with D perhaps TRBD1 (5 bases). The germline V and J ends were trimmed by 3 bases and 5 bases, with 22 bases remaining between them. CDR3 length equals 17 residues. Germline assignment: CDR1 SNHLY and CDR2 FYNNEI. The CDR3 sequence is CASSERGRQGMGYGYTF. The CDR3 bases are TGTGCCAGCAGTGAGCGGGGGAGGCAGGGTATGGGGTATGGCTACACCTTC.

This clone has only a few counts. This rearrangement joins TRBV5-1 to TRBJ1-5; a weak D match, TRBD1 (6 bases). Per germline, CDR1 SGHRS and CDR2 YFSETQ. V lost 4 bases and J 5 bases, leaving 16 bases between the germline ends. CDR3 length equals 15 residues. CDR3 sequence reads: CASSPETGLDQPQHF. The CDR3 DNA follows: TGCGCCAGCAGCCCCGAGACAGGCCTTGATCAGCCCCAGCATTTT.

This chain joins TRBV9 and TRBJ2-3; a possible D gene is TRBD2 (5 bases). Germline V gives CDR1 SGDLS, CDR2 YYNGEE. CDR3 length: 15 amino acids. The ends were cut back, 4 bases at V and 0 bases at J, with 12 bases in the middle. This chain's CDR3 is CASSPTSTSTDTQYF. CDR3 DNA: TGTGCCAGCAGCCCCACTAGTACTAGCACAGATACGCAGTATTTT.

The genes are TRBV19 and TRBJ2-1; D gene ambiguous. This CDR3 region has 17 residues. The V end lost 3 bases, the J end lost 0 bases, and 15 bases lay between the germline ends. Germline values: CDR1 LNHDA, CDR2 SQIVND (reference sequence). CDR3 in amino acids: CASSIAYSLLSYNEQFF. The CDR3 nucleotides read TGTGCCAGTAGTATCGCATACAGTCTCCTCTCCTACAATGAGCAGTTCTTC.

The J gene is TRBJ2-1, the V gene TRBV29-1, with TRBD2 identical over 9 bases. CDR3 length: 15 amino acids. V gave up 6 bases and J gave up 10 bases; unmatched junction bases: 16. Germline-derived CDR1 and CDR2 are SQVTM and ANQGSEA. CDR3 in amino acids: CSVSGSGGLMNEQFF. CDR3 coding DNA: TGCAGCGTCTCTGGAAGCGGGGGGTTAATGAACGAGCAGTTCTTC.

This clone appeared a single time. The gene calls are TRBV19 and TRBJ2-3; 7 bases match TRBD2. Germline CDR1 and CDR2: LNHDA and SQIVND (reference sequence). The V segment lost 8 bases and the J segment 4 bases; nucleotides outside the gene matches: 6. This CDR3 contains 13 residues. The CDR3 sequence: CASSGGGSDTQYF. The DNA for the CDR3 is TGTGCCAGTTCGGGCGGGGGTTCAGATACGCAGTATTTT.

This chain uses TRBV6-6 with TRBJ2-1; 10 bases line up with TRBD1. Trimming took 7 bases from V and 6 from J; bases not matched to a gene: 15. The CDR3 covers 17 residues. Germline V gene data show CDR1 as MNHNY and CDR2 as SVGAGI (reference sequence). This chain's CDR3 is CASTRRDRGSQGNEQFF. The CDR3 bases are TGTGCCAGCACTCGAAGGGACAGGGGCAGCCAGGGCAATGAGCAGTTCTTC.

The J gene is TRBJ2-5, the V gene TRBV14; 7 bases match TRBD1. The germline gives CDR1 SGHDN, CDR2 FVKESK. The junction had 12 bases not matched to a gene; V was cut back by 6 bases and J by 5 bases. This CDR3 is 15 amino acids long. In DNA, the CDR3 is TGTGCCAGCAGTCCGGGACAGTTGGCTGTGGAGACCCAGTACTTC. Translated: CASSPGQLAVETQYF.

This chain links TRBV4-2 with TRBJ1-2, with a weak D call TRBD1 (5 bases). The CDR3 has 14 amino acids. The ends were cut back, 0 bases at V and 3 bases at J, with 8 bases in the middle. The germline V gene has CDR1 LGHNA and CDR2 YNFKEQ. CDR3 region: CASSQDREDYGYTF. The CDR3 bases are TGTGCCAGCAGCCAAGACAGGGAGGACTATGGCTACACCTTC.

The V and J genes are TRBV19 and TRBJ2-2, with D maybe TRBD1 (5 bases). The V end was cut by 7 bases, the J end by 0 bases, with 12 bases between. The CDR3 is 15 residues long. Germline V gene lookup returns CDR1 LNHDA and CDR2 SQIVND (reference sequence). CDR3 bases: TGTGCCAGTACAACAGGTTTCTCGAACACCGGGGAGCTGTTTTTT. This codes for CASTTGFSNTGELFF. The variable domain in full, with the rest retrieved from reference TRBV19 and TRBJ2-2, is DGGITQSPKYLFRKEGQNVTLSCEQNLNHDAMYWYRQDPGQGLRLIYYSQIVNDFQKGDIAEGYSVSREKKESFPLTVTSAQKNPTAFYLCASTTGFSNTGELFFGEGSRLTVL.

This rearrangement joins TRBV12-3 or TRBV12-4 to TRBJ2-3, with D possibly TRBD1 on 5 matching bases. With 3 bases removed from V and 4 bases from J, the gap between germline ends came to 8 bases. The CDR3 runs to 13 residues. The CDR3 region is CASSFTGPDTQYF. CDR3 in DNA: TGTGCCAGCAGTTTCACAGGCCCAGATACGCAGTATTTT.

This clone has a single count. The chain couples TRBV7-9 to TRBJ1-1, with a weak D call TRBD1 (6 bases). V was trimmed by 2 bases and J by 4 bases, leaving 8 bases between them. This CDR3 contains 13 residues. Germline CDR1 and CDR2: SEHNR and FQNEAQ (reference sequence). The CDR3 sequence is CASSLSGVTEAFF. CDR3 in DNA: TGTGCCAGCAGCTTATCAGGGGTCACTGAAGCTTTCTTT.

This chain joins TRBV5-6 and TRBJ1-5; D gene unclear. Looked up from germline, CDR1 is SGHDT and CDR2 is YYEEEE. The V end was cut by 2 bases, the J end by 0 bases, with 9 bases between. CDR3 size: 15 residues. The CDR3 loop reads CASSFGGASNQPQHF. CDR3 nucleotide sequence: TGTGCCAGCAGCTTCGGTGGAGCTAGCAATCAGCCCCAGCATTTT.

The V call is TRBV27, the J call TRBJ1-2, with TRBD1 identical over 9 bases. The CDR3 extends over 15 amino acids. The J segment lost 5 bases and the V segment lost 3 bases, leaving 7 bases of the junction unmatched. The germline gives CDR1 MNHEY, CDR2 SMNVEV (reference sequence). The CDR3 here is CASSLAGQGAYGYTF. The DNA for the CDR3 is TGTGCCAGCAGTTTGGCGGGACAGGGCGCTTATGGCTACACCTTC.

The CDR3 sequence is CASSDLGNTIYF. The CDR3, as DNA: TGTGCCAGCAGTGATCTGGGAAACACCATATATTTT. The chain has TRBV2 and TRBJ1-3; D remains ambiguous. This CDR3 has 12 amino acids. The V end was cut by 3 bases, the J end by 4 bases, with 4 bases between. Germline values: CDR1 SNHLY, CDR2 FYNNEI. Supplemented by reference TRBV2 and TRBJ1-3, the full variable domain reads EPEVTQTPSHQVTQMGQEVILRCVPISNHLYFYWYRQILGQKVEFLVSFYNNEISEKSEIFDDQFSVERPDGSNFTLKIRSTKLEDSAMYFCASSDLGNTIYFGEGSWLTVV.

The CDR3 reads CASSSTSVSSYNSPLHF. The CDR3, as DNA: TGTGCCAGCAGTAGCACCTCGGTGAGCTCCTATAATTCACCCCTCCACTTT. The chain couples TRBV25-1 to TRBJ1-6; D is uncertain. Trimming shortened V by 5 bases and J by 0 bases, and 14 bases separated the two germline ends. The CDR3 extends over 17 amino acids. Germline assignment: CDR1 MGHDK and CDR2 SYGVNS.

This chain links TRBV6-1 with TRBJ2-5, with 9 bases matching TRBD2. The germline CDR1 and CDR2 sequences are MNHNS and SASEGT. Trimming at V came to 1 base and at J to 5 bases, leaving 5 bases not matched to a gene. The CDR3 is 15 residues long. CDR3 residues: CASSEEGTSGETQYF. CDR3 coding DNA: TGTGCCAGCAGTGAAGAAGGAACTAGCGGGGAGACCCAGTACTTC.